The 10 T cell receptor beta chains presented below share a single source sample, sequenced in a study of blood T cell repertoires in COVID-19. The table came from immunoSEQ multiplex PCR; TCRdb's copy has only in-frame clones and leaves some out. The sample contains 280,000 or so clones, 87% of which appear only once. Sequenced input: PBMCs or T cells enriched from blood (not recorded which). These receptors originate from a woman in her thirties or forties who had recovered from COVID-19.

The V call is TRBV19, the J call TRBJ1-1; the D is unclear. The V gene lost 4 bases and the J gene lost 0 bases, with 9 bases spanning the gap. The CDR3 extends over 14 amino acids. The germline gives CDR1 LNHDA, CDR2 SQIVND (reference sequence). This CDR3 reads CASSTSDMNTEAFF. Here the CDR3 DNA reads TGTGCCAGTAGTACCTCCGACATGAACACTGAAGCTTTCTTT. The whole variable domain, remainder taken from reference TRBV19 and TRBJ1-1, is DGGITQSPKYLFRKEGQNVTLSCEQNLNHDAMYWYRQDPGQGLRLIYYSQIVNDFQKGDIAEGYSVSREKKESFPLTVTSAQKNPTAFYLCASSTSDMNTEAFFGQGTRLTVV.

The rearrangement uses TRBV5-6 and TRBJ1-4; D not resolved. Trimming shortened V by 4 bases and J by 5 bases, and 15 bases separated the two germline ends. CDR3 length: 15 amino acids. Germline V gene data show CDR1 as SGHDT and CDR2 as YYEEEE. CDR3 sequence reads: CASSPGGRANEKLFF. CDR3 coding DNA: TGTGCCAGCAGCCCTGGAGGGAGGGCCAATGAAAAACTGTTTTTT.

V and J are TRBV28 and TRBJ2-7; 11 nucleotides align to TRBD2. The CDR3 is 16 residues long. V lost 6 bases to trimming and J lost 3 bases; unmatched junction nucleotides: 10. Germline V gene sequence: CDR1 MDHEN, CDR2 SYDVKM. The CDR3 DNA reads TGTGCCAGCAGCTCGGCCGGGACTAGCGGTTTCTACGAGCAGTACTTC. Residues: CASSSAGTSGFYEQYF.

CDR3 DNA sequence: TGCGCCAGCAGCTTGGTAGGAGGGCCCGAGCAGTACTTC. Its protein is CASSLVGGPEQYF. The genes are TRBV5-1 and TRBJ2-7; perhaps TRBD2 as D (6 bases). The CDR3 spans 13 residues. The ends were cut back, 0 bases at V and 6 bases at J, with 10 bases in the middle. Germline V gene sequence: CDR1 SGHRS, CDR2 YFSETQ.

V usage is TRBV27 and J usage is TRBJ2-7, with TRBD2 matching 9 bases. V lost 4 bases to trimming and J lost 7 bases; unmatched junction nucleotides: 8. This CDR3 is built from 14 residues. Germline V CDR1 and CDR2: MNHEY, SMNVEV (reference sequence). The chain's CDR3 is CASSSTSGFSEQYF. The CDR3 nucleotides are TGTGCCAGCAGTTCTACTAGCGGGTTCTCGGAGCAGTACTTC.

This rearrangement joins TRBV7-2 to TRBJ2-7; D not resolved. Between the trimmed V and J ends, which lost 5 bases and 2 bases, there was a span of 19 bases. The CDR3 is 16 residues long. From germline, CDR1 is SGHTA and CDR2 FQGNSA. The CDR3 region has the DNA TGTGCCAGCAGCCCCACCCAGGATGCCTCCCCCTACGAGCAGTACTTC. Translating it yields CASSPTQDASPYEQYF.

The chain carries TRBV15 and TRBJ2-3; possibly TRBD1 for D (6 bases). Germline V gives CDR1 LNHNV, CDR2 YYDKDF (reference sequence). The CDR3 length is 18 residues. With 4 bases removed from V and 5 bases from J, the gap between germline ends came to 25 bases. The CDR3 DNA reads TGTGCCACCAGCAAAATAATGACAGGCCCACCGACGCGAGATACGCAGTATTTT. Protein: CATSKIMTGPPTRDTQYF.

The chain is built from TRBV7-3 and TRBJ2-3; TRBD1 agrees at 8 bases. The germline gives CDR1 SGHTA, CDR2 FQGTGA. V shed 2 bases and J 4 bases; nucleotides not matched to a gene: 8. CDR3 length: 16 residues. The CDR3 DNA reads TGTGCCAGCAGCTTAGTTAGGACAGGGAGCGCAGATACGCAGTATTTT. As protein: CASSLVRTGSADTQYF. Full variable domain (rest looked up from reference TRBV7-3 and TRBJ2-3): GAGVSQTPSNKVTEKGKYVELRCDPISGHTALYWYRQSLGQGPEFLIYFQGTGAADDSGLPNDRFFAVRPEGSVSTLKIQRTERGDSAVYLCASSLVRTGSADTQYFGPGTRLTVL.

The chain recombines TRBV7-9 with TRBJ2-7; D is possibly TRBD2 (7 bases). Germline values: CDR1 SEHNR, CDR2 FQNEAQ (reference sequence). Trimming took 6 bases from V and 6 from J, leaving 15 bases between them. The CDR3 has 13 amino acids. CDR3 in amino acids: CASSANRGGEQYF. CDR3 sequence (DNA): TGTGCCAGCAGTGCTAATAGGGGGGGCGAGCAGTACTTC.

This chain links TRBV18 with TRBJ2-1; 8 nucleotides align to TRBD2. Looked up from germline, CDR1 is KGHSH and CDR2 is LQKENI. The CDR3 totals 15 residues. V was clipped by 4 bases and J by 4 bases; unmatched bases: 6. In DNA form, the CDR3 reads TGTGCCAGCTCACTGCGGGAGGCCCTATACAATGAGCAGTTCTTC. It codes for CASSLREALYNEQFF.